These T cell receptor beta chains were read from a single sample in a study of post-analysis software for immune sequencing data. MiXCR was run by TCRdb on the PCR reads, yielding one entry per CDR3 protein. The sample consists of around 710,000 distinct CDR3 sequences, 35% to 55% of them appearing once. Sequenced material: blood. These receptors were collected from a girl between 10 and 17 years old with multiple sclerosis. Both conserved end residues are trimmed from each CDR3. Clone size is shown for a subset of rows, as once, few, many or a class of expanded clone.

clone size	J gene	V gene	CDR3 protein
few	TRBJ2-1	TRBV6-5	ASSYLGLIGGQF
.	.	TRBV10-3	AISDPGLAGETQY
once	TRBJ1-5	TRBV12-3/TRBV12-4	ASSHRQGGNQPQH
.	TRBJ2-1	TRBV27	ASSLSGWTVGSYNEQF
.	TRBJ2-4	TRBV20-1	SARGTGSWIQY
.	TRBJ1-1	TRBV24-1	ATRGHRTTDTEAF
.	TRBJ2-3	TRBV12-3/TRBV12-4	ASSLWGRAISDTQY
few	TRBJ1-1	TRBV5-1	ASSSWSSGTGNTEAF
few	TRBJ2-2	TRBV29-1	SAGGTSGRAGTGELF
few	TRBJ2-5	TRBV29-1	SVETGEGFQETQY
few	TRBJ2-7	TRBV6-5	ASSLGPEGGYEQY
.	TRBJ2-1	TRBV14	ASSPVPGLAGVPHEQF
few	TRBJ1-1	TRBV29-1	SVEVVGTNTEAF
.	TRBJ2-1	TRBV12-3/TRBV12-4	ASSLMGGEQF
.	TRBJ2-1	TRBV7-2	ASSSDGILGRQF
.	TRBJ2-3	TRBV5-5	ASSLGPVPGQLDTQY
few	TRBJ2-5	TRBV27	ASSLMSGAETQY
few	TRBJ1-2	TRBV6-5	ASRRPGTGILGYT
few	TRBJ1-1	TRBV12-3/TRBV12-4	ASSLHQNTEAF
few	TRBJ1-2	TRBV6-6	ASSYEGYT
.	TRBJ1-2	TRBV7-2	ASSFGGRMDGYT
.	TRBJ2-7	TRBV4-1	ASSQDFVYTSGSHEQY
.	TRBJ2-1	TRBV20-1	SASGREPPREQF
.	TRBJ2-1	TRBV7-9	ASSPMVTDNEQF
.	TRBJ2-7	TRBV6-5	ASSYGRGSSYEQY
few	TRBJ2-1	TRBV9	ASSVGVLSYNEQF
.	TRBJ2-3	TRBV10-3	AISDLRGRSTDTQY
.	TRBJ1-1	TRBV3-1	AMESGDRGTEAF
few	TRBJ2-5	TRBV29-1	SGTGTGSLETQY
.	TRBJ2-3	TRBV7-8	ASSLASRASSTDTQY
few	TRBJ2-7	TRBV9	ASSVTGLVSSYEQY
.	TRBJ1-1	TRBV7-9	ASSLGPRGGSTEAF
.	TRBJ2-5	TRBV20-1	SASPPGGETQY
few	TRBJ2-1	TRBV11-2	ASRQTGSVWNEQF
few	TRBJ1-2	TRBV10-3	AISRQTNYGYT
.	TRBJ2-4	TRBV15	ATSRGFPTGGASKNIQY
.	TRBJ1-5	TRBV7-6	ASSLVEGSNQPQH
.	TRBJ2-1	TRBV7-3	ASSLIAGGSYNEQF
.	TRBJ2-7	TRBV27	ASSLLPGTGDEEQY
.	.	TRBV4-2	ASSQASGANYEQY
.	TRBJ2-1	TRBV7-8	ASSIYQGLAYNEQF
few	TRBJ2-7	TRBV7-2	ASTQGAGIYEQY
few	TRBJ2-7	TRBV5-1	ASSSLKQSSYEQY
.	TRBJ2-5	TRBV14	ASSPGSHNEQY
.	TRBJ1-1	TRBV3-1	ASSQAMGQWTEAF
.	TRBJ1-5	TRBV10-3	AISESEDRYNQPQH
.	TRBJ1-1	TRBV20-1	SARDGSLNTEAF
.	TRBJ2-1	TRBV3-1	ASSQADRVSYNEQF
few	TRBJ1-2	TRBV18	ASSPAALYGYT
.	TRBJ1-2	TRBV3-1	ASSQRYGYT
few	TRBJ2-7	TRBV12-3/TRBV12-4	ASSGTGGGEQY
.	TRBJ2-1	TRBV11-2	ASSLDSPNEQF
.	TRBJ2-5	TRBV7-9	ASSLLGRTQETQY
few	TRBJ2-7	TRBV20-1	SAREFGRDYYEQY
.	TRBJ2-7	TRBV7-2	ASSLSLAGGPYEQY
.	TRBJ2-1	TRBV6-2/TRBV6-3	ASSYQGPWNEQF
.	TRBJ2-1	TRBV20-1	SARGALLGGNEQF